This T cell receptor beta chain was retrieved from a study of T cell changes during pregnancy in multiple sclerosis. The method was immunoSEQ multiplex PCR; TCRdb's version includes in-frame clones alone and lacks a portion of them. Of tens of thousands of clones listed, approximately 90% were seen once; the top ten hold 1% to 1.5%. This CDR3 contains 14 residues. Trimming cost V 3 bases and J 7 bases; bases outside gene matches: 6. Germline-derived CDR1 and CDR2 are KGHSH and LQKENI. This chain joins TRBV18 and TRBJ1-2; 9 bases are shared with TRBD1. Sequencing was performed on peripheral blood, taken in the second trimester of pregnancy. The receptor was isolated from a female donor with multiple sclerosis, enrolled in a pregnancy study. As DNA, the CDR3 is TGTGCCAGCTCACCCTCCACAGGGGGCATTGGCTACACCTTC. Amino acid sequence: CASSPSTGGIGYTF.